This TCR beta chain was recorded in a study of CD8+CD57+ T cells in acquired aplastic anemia. About the study: Sorted cells (CD4+ and CD8+) yielded DNA amounts that averaged approximately 3.2 ug. Study-wide results and limits: Simpson's diversity of CD8+ cells was not significantly different in patients compared with controls. The number of CD8+ CDR3 sequences shared by patients and controls was approximately 30.

In regard to this clonotype: Its cognate antigen is unknown.

Trimming took off 1 base at V and 2 bases at J, with 10 bases between the two ends. This CDR3 contains 14 residues. Germline loops: CDR1 SGHRS, CDR2 YFSETQ. For CDR3 and TCR beta VDJ profiling, genomic DNA was the template used. TCRdb recomputed calls from the reads with MiXCR, one row per CDR3 protein. The sample shows about 160,000 distinct CDR3 sequences, 35% to 55% of them seen only once. The rearrangement joins TRBV5-1 to TRBJ2-7, with D tentatively TRBD1 (6 bases). The source of this sequence is a human donor in good health. Material: sorted CD4+, CD8+, or CD8+CD57+ T cells (not recorded which) from PBMCs. Here the CDR3 reads CASSLSTGAYEQYF. The CDR3 nucleotides are TGCGCCAGCAGCTTGTCGACAGGAGCCTACGAGCAGTACTTC. The whole variable domain, filled in from reference TRBV5-1 and TRBJ2-7, reads KAGVTQTPRYLIKTRGQQVTLSCSPISGHRSVSWYQQTPGQGLQFLFEYFSETQRNKGNFPGRFSGRQFSNSRSEMNVSTLELGDSALYLCASSLSTGAYEQYFGPGTRLTVT.